The following is a T cell receptor (beta chain) sequence with its context. Each of the donors had 8 to 10 milliliters of peripheral blood drawn into EDTA-treated Vacutainer tubes. The data stem from a study of blood T cells in healthy people across ages. The CDR3 extends over 16 amino acids. Per germline, CDR1 SEHNR and CDR2 FQNEAQ (reference sequence). Trimming took off 4 bases at V and 0 bases at J, with 13 bases between the two ends. PCR was performed a second time for about 6 to 12 cycles using a sample-barcoded 5' primer and a J-beta primer mix. A template-switch adaptor that had 12 random nucleotides put a tag on each cDNA molecule. Via MiXCR, TCRdb re-called the 5' RACE reads, giving one row per CDR3 protein. This sample has 850,000 to 1,100,000 distinct CDR3 sequences, with around two fifths found just once.

The sequence derives from a man aged 18 to 30 in good health. J is TRBJ2-1 and V is TRBV7-9; D is possibly TRBD1 (6 bases). Input material: blood. CDR3 sequence: CASSWGGGFSYNEQFF. In nucleotides, the CDR3 is TGTGCCAGCAGCTGGGGTGGGGGCTTCTCCTACAATGAGCAGTTCTTC.